The clone carrying this T cell receptor (beta chain) has only a few counts. Antigen specificity is unknown. This record comes from a study of vaccination effects on CD4 cells after COVID-19. Whole-study context: The post-vaccine samples were taken, at the median, 72 days after the second dose. General observations from the study: Infection-derived and vaccine-derived clones contracted markedly late after vaccination. The study got few convalescent patients and did not collect any early post-infection timepoints.

Sequencing followed a ViraFEST assay step that expanded antigen-specific CD4+ T cells with viral peptide pools. At the end of more than 8 days of culture, CD4+ T cells were isolated. The cohort was immunized with two doses of either the BNT162b2 or mRNA-1273 vaccine. According to the study, vaccine recipients showed no prior SARS-CoV-2 infection and negative nucleocapsid antibodies. Produced via immunoSEQ multiplex PCR; TCRdb's table is partial and in-frame only. The table shows some 61,000 clones, with around four fifths occurring only once. Here the sequenced sample was CD4+ T cells from PBMCs cultured with HCoV-OC43 spike peptides, taken after COVID-19 vaccination. Subset of the sample: HCoV-OC43 spike overlapping peptide pool stimulation. This TCR derives from a human donor who received a COVID-19 vaccine.

This chain's CDR3 is CASGSNASGDYNSPLHF. In DNA, the CDR3 is TGTGCTAGTGGTTCAAACGCCTCGGGAGACTATAATTCACCCCTCCACTTT. The rearrangement links TRBV12-5 to TRBJ1-6; no reliable D call. The CDR3 is made up of 17 amino acids. Germline CDR1 and CDR2: LGHNT and FRNRAP. V was trimmed by 4 bases and J by 3 bases, leaving 16 bases between them. The variable domain in full, with the rest retrieved from reference TRBV12-5 and TRBJ1-6, is DARVTQTPRHKVTEMGQEVTMRCQPILGHNTVFWYRQTMMQGLELLAYFRNRAPLDDSGMPKDRFSAEMPDATLATLKIQPSEPRDSAVYFCASGSNASGDYNSPLHFGNGTRLTVT.